Listed here are 16 T cell receptor beta chains from one sample, sequenced in a study of blood T cell repertoires in COVID-19. Sequencing used immunoSEQ multiplex PCR; TCRdb keeps in-frame clones, though not all of them. The table has 120,000 to 150,000 clones, roughly 85% seen once. The sequenced sample consisted of peripheral blood. The source of these receptors is a woman aged 55-70 years with COVID-19, enrolled during active disease.

The V call is TRBV7-3, the J call TRBJ1-2, with a tentative D call TRBD1 (6 bases). This CDR3 comprises 14 residues. The V gene's germline CDR1 is SGHTA and CDR2 FQGTGA. V was pared by 4 bases and J by 7 bases, with 16 bases between. DNA for the CDR3: TGTGCCAGCAGCTCGGGACAACGGTCGGCTGGCTACACCTTC. This encodes CASSSGQRSAGYTF.

This chain links TRBV5-6 with TRBJ2-7, with 12 bases matching TRBD1. CDR3 length equals 14 residues. The trim removed 4 bases at V and 5 bases at J, leaving 4 bases unmatched. Per the germline V gene, CDR1 is SGHDT and CDR2 is YYEEEE. The CDR3 bases are TGTGCCAGCAGCCTGGGGACAGGGGGCGACGAGCAGTACTTC. Its protein product is CASSLGTGGDEQYF.

The V and J genes are TRBV11-2 and TRBJ2-5; D is uncertain. The CDR3 length is 14 residues. Trimming shortened V by 0 bases and J by 4 bases, and 9 bases separated the two germline ends. Germline V gives CDR1 SGHAT, CDR2 FQNNGV. For the CDR3, the DNA is TGTGCCAGCAGCTTAGACCAAGGAGTAGAGACCCAGTACTTC. Protein: CASSLDQGVETQYF.

As concerns this clone: Different DNA sequences within this sample yield the same CDR3. V and J are TRBV7-3 and TRBJ1-1; no clear D gene. This CDR3 is built from 13 residues. With 3 bases removed from V and 1 base from J, the gap between germline ends came to 6 bases. Germline V gene lookup returns CDR1 SGHTA and CDR2 FQGTGA. The CDR3 reads CASSLMANTEAFF. CDR3 sequence (DNA): TGTGCCAGCAGCTTGATGGCGAACACTGAAGCTTTCTTT.

The chain links TRBV29-1 to TRBJ1-1; no reliable D call. The CDR3 length is 13 residues. The germline CDR1 and CDR2 sequences are SQVTM and ANQGSEA. Trimming shortened V by 7 bases and J by 3 bases, and 15 bases separated the two germline ends. The CDR3 sequence: CSARLGGHTEAFF. The CDR3 DNA follows: TGCAGCGCCCGGCTAGGAGGTCACACTGAAGCTTTCTTT.

V gene TRBV21-1 combines with J gene TRBJ2-7; the table's D call, TRBD1, was not checked against the DNA. TRBV21-1 is deemed a pseudogene. The CDR3 contains 15 residues. CDR3 protein: CASSKVRPSRYEQYF. The DNA of the CDR3 is TGTGCCAGCAGCAAAGTCAGGCCCTCTCGCTACGAGCAGTACTTC.

V gene TRBV2 combines with J gene TRBJ2-1; 8 bases are shared with TRBD2. This CDR3 region has 13 residues. The germline V gene has CDR1 SNHLY and CDR2 FYNNEI. The V gene end was trimmed by 4 bases and the J gene end by 6 bases; junction bases not matched to a gene: 2. The CDR3 DNA is TGTGCCAGCAGTGTTACTAGCGGCAATGAGCAGTTCTTC. Translating it yields CASSVTSGNEQFF.

This chain connects TRBV3-1 (or the pseudogene TRBV3-2) to TRBJ2-7; D may be TRBD2 (6 bases). The CDR3 sequence is 17 residues long. V lost 2 bases and J lost 0, with 17 bases in between. Germline CDR1 reads LGHDT; CDR2 reads YNNKEL (reference sequence). In DNA form, the CDR3 reads TGTGCCAGCAGCCAATTTAAGGCTCGGACTATCTCCTACGAGCAGTACTTC. Protein sequence: CASSQFKARTISYEQYF.

The rearrangement links TRBV6-5 to TRBJ2-6, with 9 bases lining up with TRBD1. This CDR3 region has 15 residues. The V segment lost 5 bases and the J segment 2 bases; nucleotides outside the gene matches: 1. Germline V CDR1 and CDR2: MNHEY, SVGAGI. DNA of the CDR3: TGTGCCAGCAGTCACAGGGGGCCTGGGGCCAACGTCCTGACTTTC. It specifies CASSHRGPGANVLTF.

In this sample, this clone turned up a few times. The CDR3 sequence is CASSDRAGRSDTQYF. In DNA form, the CDR3 reads TGTGCCAGCAGTGACCGGGCAGGGCGATCAGATACGCAGTATTTT. The rearrangement joins TRBV25-1 to TRBJ2-3; D may be TRBD1 (5 bases). The CDR3 contains 15 residues. Germline values: CDR1 MGHDK, CDR2 SYGVNS. Trimming took off 3 bases at V and 4 bases at J, with 14 bases between the two ends.

V usage is TRBV5-1 and J usage is TRBJ2-7; D may be TRBD1 (5 bases). Between the trimmed V and J ends, which lost 6 bases and 6 bases, there was a span of 22 bases. The CDR3 runs to 15 residues. Germline values: CDR1 SGHRS, CDR2 YFSETQ. The CDR3 DNA reads as TGCGCCAGCACCCTGAGCAGCCTAGATCAGGGCGAGCAGTACTTC. This encodes CASTLSSLDQGEQYF.

This chain connects TRBV14 to TRBJ1-4; D call uncertain. CDR3 size: 13 residues. Trimming pared 8 bases from V and 3 bases from J, leaving 10 bases between. CDR1 is SGHDN and CDR2 is FVKESK in the germline V gene. The CDR3: CASQADPNEKLFF. The CDR3, as DNA: TGTGCCAGCCAGGCAGACCCTAATGAAAAACTGTTTTTT.

V gene TRBV9 combines with J gene TRBJ2-2, with 11 nucleotides matching TRBD1. The CDR3 length is 15 residues. V lost 4 bases, J lost 5 bases, and 4 bases stayed unmatched. Germline V gene sequence: CDR1 SGDLS, CDR2 YYNGEE. Written as DNA, the CDR3 is TGTGCCAGCAGCCTCGGGGACAGGGGGACCGGGGAGCTGTTTTTT. It encodes CASSLGDRGTGELFF.

J is TRBJ2-1 and V is TRBV4-1, with D perhaps TRBD2 (6 bases). Trimming removed 0 bases at V and 0 bases at J, with 9 bases between. This CDR3 has 16 amino acids. Germline V gene data show CDR1 as MGHRA and CDR2 as YSYEKL. CDR3 residues: CASSQDGGGSYNEQFF. The CDR3, as DNA: TGCGCCAGCAGCCAAGATGGGGGAGGCTCCTACAATGAGCAGTTCTTC.

The V and J genes are TRBV6-6 and TRBJ2-3; 8 positions match TRBD2. CDR1 is MNHNY, CDR2 SVGAGI, per germline (reference sequence). The CDR3 extends over 16 amino acids. The V gene end was trimmed by 6 bases and the J gene end by 6 bases; junction bases not matched to a gene: 14. Here the CDR3 DNA reads TGTGCCAGCAGGAAGGGGGGACTAGTTTTCGCCGATACGCAGTATTTT. Translating it yields CASRKGGLVFADTQYF.

CDR3 nucleotide sequence: TGTGCCAGCACACAGGGCTCGTACGAGCAGTACTTC. It is translated as CASTQGSYEQYF. The gene calls are TRBV7-8 and TRBJ2-7; TRBD1 is a possible D gene (6 bases). V was clipped by 7 bases and J by 4 bases, with 11 bases between them. CDR1 and CDR2 (germline): SGHVS, FQNEAQ. The CDR3 is 12 amino acids.